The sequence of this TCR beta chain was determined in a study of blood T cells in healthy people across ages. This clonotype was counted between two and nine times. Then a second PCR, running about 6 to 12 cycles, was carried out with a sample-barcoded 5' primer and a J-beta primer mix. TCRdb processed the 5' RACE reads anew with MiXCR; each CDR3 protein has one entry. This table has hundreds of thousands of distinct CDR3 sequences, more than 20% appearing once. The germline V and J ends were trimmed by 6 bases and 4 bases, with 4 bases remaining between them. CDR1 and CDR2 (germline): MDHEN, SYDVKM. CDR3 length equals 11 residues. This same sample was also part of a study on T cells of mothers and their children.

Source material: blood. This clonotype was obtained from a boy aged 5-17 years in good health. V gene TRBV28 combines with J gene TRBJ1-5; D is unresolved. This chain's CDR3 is CASSENQPQHF. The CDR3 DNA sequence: TGTGCCAGCAGCGAGAATCAGCCCCAGCATTTT.